These 7 T cell receptor beta chains share one sample of origin, sequenced in a study of T cell repertoires in cytomegalovirus infection. One entry per CDR3 protein results from TCRdb running MiXCR on the reads. The repertoire holds about 140,000 distinct CDR3 sequences, with approximately 5.9% as singletons. The material sequenced was PBMCs. The receptors were sampled from a human donor in good health (CMV status not recorded). Some clones in this sample may be carry-over from other donors' samples.

This clonotype was detected many times. The rearrangement links TRBV25-1 to TRBJ2-1; possible D gene TRBD1, 5 bases. Trimming shortened V by 10 bases and J by 7 bases, and 11 bases separated the two germline ends. The CDR3 has 11 amino acids. The germline CDR1 and CDR2 sequences are MGHDK and SYGVNS. The CDR3 protein is CATKKGNEQFF. The DNA of the CDR3 is TGTGCCACAAAGAAGGGGAATGAGCAGTTCTTC.

This clonotype was seen a handful of times. V gene TRBV20-1 combines with J gene TRBJ1-2, with D hard to call. The germline V gene encodes CDR1 DFQATT and CDR2 SNEGSKA (reference sequence). CDR3 size: 12 residues. Trimming took off 0 bases at V and 5 bases at J, with 7 bases between the two ends. CDR3 amino acids: CSARDRKYGYTF. In DNA form, the CDR3 reads TGCAGTGCTAGAGACAGAAAATATGGCTACACCTTC.

This clonotype was seen repeatedly, ten times or more. The rearrangement joins TRBV7-2 to TRBJ1-5, with D possibly being TRBD1 (5 bases). Germline V gives CDR1 SGHTA, CDR2 FQGNSA. This CDR3 spans 15 amino acids. Trimming shortened V by 5 bases and J by 7 bases, and 18 bases separated the two germline ends. CDR3: CASSPGTARVQPQHF. As DNA, the CDR3 is TGTGCCAGCAGCCCCGGGACGGCGCGGGTCCAGCCCCAGCATTTT.

This clonotype showed up many times. The chain uses TRBV6-2 or TRBV6-3 and TRBJ1-5; a possible D gene is TRBD1 (6 bases). V dropped 6 bases and J dropped 4 bases, with 16 bases sitting between them. Germline V gene data show CDR1 as MNHEY and CDR2 as SVGEGT. This CDR3 region has 15 residues. For the CDR3, the DNA is TGTGCCAGCAGGACGGCAGGGGCCCTAAATCAGCCCCAGCATTTT. It translates to CASRTAGALNQPQHF.

Only a few counts were recorded for this clonotype. V usage is TRBV5-5 and J usage is TRBJ2-7, with TRBD1 identical over 11 bases. The junction had 4 bases not matched to a gene; V was cut back by 2 bases and J by 3 bases. The CDR3 length is 15 residues. The germline V gene encodes CDR1 SGHKS and CDR2 YYEKEE (reference sequence). The CDR3 DNA is TGTGCCAGCAGCTTAGGGACAGGGGGAAACTACGAGCAGTACTTC. Translation: CASSLGTGGNYEQYF. Variable domain in full (rest from reference TRBV5-5 and TRBJ2-7): DAGVTQSPTHLIKTRGQQVTLRCSPISGHKSVSWYQQVLGQGPQFIFQYYEKEERGRGNFPDRFSARQFPNYSSELNVNALLLGDSALYLCASSLGTGGNYEQYFGPGTRLTVT.

The rearrangement joins TRBV4-1 to TRBJ2-3, with D perhaps matching TRBD2 (6 bases). Per germline, CDR1 MGHRA and CDR2 YSYEKL. This CDR3 comprises 14 residues. The V and J ends lost 4 bases and 5 bases respectively, with 13 bases between them. The CDR3 DNA sequence: TGCGCCAGCAGCCTCAGAACGGGGGAAGATACGCAGTATTTT. Amino acids: CASSLRTGEDTQYF.

This clonotype showed up many times. The rearrangement joins TRBV7-2 to TRBJ2-4; D not resolved. The CDR3 covers 16 residues. V lost 5 bases and J lost 2, with 16 bases in between. Germline V CDR1 and CDR2: SGHTA, FQGNSA. The CDR3 DNA is TGTGCCAGCAGCGAGGACCGAACCACGCCCAAAAACATTCAGTACTTC. It codes for CASSEDRTTPKNIQYF.